The 32 T cell receptor beta chains given below trace back to one sample, sequenced in a study of OX40 agonist ivuxolimab in advanced cancers. Repertoires were generated with immunoSEQ multiplex PCR, while TCRdb's copy carries only in-frame clones and drops some. The sample contains tens of thousands of clones, about nine tenths of which appear only once. Sequencing was performed on CD4+ or CD8+ T cells sorted from blood, taken in a trial of the OX40 agonist ivuxolimab. Every receptor here comes from an adult with an advanced solid tumor such as melanoma, head and neck, liver or kidney cancer.

This rearrangement joins TRBV28 to TRBJ2-1; tentative D call: TRBD2 (5 bases). The CDR3 sequence is 15 residues long. Trimming left V 3 bases short and J 4 bases short, with 13 bases between. Germline V gene data show CDR1 as MDHEN and CDR2 as SYDVKM. Written as DNA, the CDR3 is TGTGCCAGCAGTTTGGCGGGCCTAATTTACAATGAGCAGTTCTTC. As protein: CASSLAGLIYNEQFF.

This clone was detected once. V usage is TRBV6-1 and J usage is TRBJ2-1; perhaps TRBD1 as D (6 bases). The CDR3 extends over 16 amino acids. The germline V gene encodes CDR1 MNHNS and CDR2 SASEGT. Trimming removed 4 bases at V and 7 bases at J, with 20 bases between. The CDR3 sequence: CASSAVRGVGGNEQFF. CDR3 coding DNA: TGTGCCAGCAGTGCCGTACGGGGAGTAGGGGGTAATGAGCAGTTCTTC.

This chain connects TRBV28 to TRBJ2-7; D is possibly TRBD2 (6 bases). Germline V lookup: CDR1 MDHEN, CDR2 SYDVKM. V dropped 6 bases and J dropped 7 bases, with 19 bases sitting between them. CDR3 length equals 14 residues. CDR3 coding DNA: TGTGCCAGCAGCCCCGGAGGGCTTTCCGAGGAGCAGTACTTC. Protein product: CASSPGGLSEEQYF. The complete variable domain, with remaining parts taken from reference TRBV28 and TRBJ2-7, reads DVKVTQSSRYLVKRTGEKVFLECVQDMDHENMFWYRQDPGLGLRLIYFSYDVKMKEKGDIPEGYSVSREKKERFSLILESASTNQTSMYLCASSPGGLSEEQYFGPGTRLTVT.

V is TRBV11-2 and J is TRBJ1-1; tentatively, D is TRBD1 (5 bases). The CDR3 sequence is 16 residues long. V gave up 5 bases and J gave up 7 bases, with 23 bases separating them. Germline V gene data show CDR1 as SGHAT and CDR2 as FQNNGV. The CDR3 sequence is CASSLGRGAGLLEAFF. The DNA for the CDR3 is TGTGCCAGCAGCCTAGGGAGAGGGGCGGGGTTACTTGAAGCTTTCTTT.

The chain is built from TRBV28 and TRBJ1-1; D is unresolved. Germline V gene data show CDR1 as MDHEN and CDR2 as SYDVKM. The V and J ends lost 11 bases and 3 bases respectively, with 10 bases between them. This CDR3 has 11 amino acids. The CDR3 is CAGRRDTEAFF. The CDR3 DNA is TGTGCCGGGAGGAGGGACACTGAAGCTTTCTTT.

This clone has just one count. The rearrangement joins TRBV30 to TRBJ1-2, with 7 bases lining up with TRBD1. The germline gives CDR1 GTSNPN, CDR2 SVGIG (reference sequence). The CDR3 extends over 13 amino acids. The J segment lost 6 bases and the V segment lost 0 bases, leaving 4 bases of the junction unmatched. The CDR3 region is CAWSVNRGDGYTF. CDR3 DNA: TGTGCCTGGAGTGTGAACAGGGGCGATGGCTACACCTTC.

This chain connects TRBV7-9 to TRBJ2-3; 12 positions agree with TRBD1. The CDR3 runs to 16 residues. CDR1 is SEHNR and CDR2 is FQNEAQ in the germline V gene (reference sequence). Trimming removed 5 bases from V and 6 bases from J; junction bases left unmatched: 9. The CDR3 bases are TGTGCCAGCAGCACCGGGACAGGGGGCGCATGGGATACGCAGTATTTT. Translating gives CASSTGTGGAWDTQYF.

This chain uses TRBV2 with TRBJ2-1, with D perhaps TRBD1 (6 bases). V gave up 7 bases and J gave up 6 bases, with 16 bases separating them. The length of the CDR3 is 14 residues. Germline CDR1 reads SNHLY; CDR2 reads FYNNEI. The CDR3 DNA is TGTGCCAGCACTGGACAGCTCATTTTCAATGAGCAGTTCTTC. It codes for CASTGQLIFNEQFF.

The chain uses TRBV28 and TRBJ1-3; D not certain. V lost 7 bases and J 0 bases, leaving 13 bases between the germline ends. Germline values: CDR1 MDHEN, CDR2 SYDVKM. The CDR3 has 15 amino acids. Here the CDR3 DNA reads TGTGCCAGCACCCAGAGAAGTCACTCTGGAAACACCATATATTTT. This translates into CASTQRSHSGNTIYF.

The chain combines TRBV5-1 with TRBJ1-2; D is possibly TRBD1 (5 bases). The CDR3 is made up of 13 amino acids. V was shortened by 0 bases and J by 8 bases, with 11 bases between the two germline ends. Germline V gene lookup returns CDR1 SGHRS and CDR2 YFSETQ. The CDR3 region is CASSLEGRAGYTF. DNA of the CDR3: TGCGCCAGCAGCTTGGAGGGCAGGGCCGGCTACACCTTC. The whole variable domain, remainder taken from reference TRBV5-1 and TRBJ1-2, is KAGVTQTPRYLIKTRGQQVTLSCSPISGHRSVSWYQQTPGQGLQFLFEYFSETQRNKGNFPGRFSGRQFSNSRSEMNVSTLELGDSALYLCASSLEGRAGYTFGSGTRLTVV.

The chain employs TRBV4-1 and TRBJ2-1; TRBD2 matches 11 bases. This CDR3 is built from 17 residues. J gave up 2 bases and V 6 bases, and 9 bases lay outside the gene matches. CDR1 and CDR2 (germline): MGHRA, YSYEKL. This CDR3 is CASSPNSGRAPYNEQFF. The DNA of the CDR3 is TGCGCCAGCAGTCCGAATAGCGGGAGGGCCCCCTACAATGAGCAGTTCTTC.

The chain carries TRBV5-1 and TRBJ1-3, with a tentative D call TRBD1 (6 bases). The CDR3 loop spans 16 amino acids. V lost 3 bases and J lost 2, with 15 bases in between. Germline V CDR1 and CDR2: SGHRS, YFSETQ. The CDR3, as DNA: TGCGCCAGCAGCTGGGTTCCAGGGGACCCTGGAAACACCATATATTTT. Its protein product is CASSWVPGDPGNTIYF.

The chain is built from TRBV7-3 and TRBJ2-7, with TRBD2 as a possible D gene (6 bases). This CDR3 comprises 14 residues. The germline gives CDR1 SGHTA, CDR2 FQGTGA. Trimming took off 6 bases at V and 2 bases at J, with 14 bases between the two ends. The CDR3 DNA reads TGTGCCAGCAGTAGAGACCGGGGGACCTACGAGCAGTACTTC. Translating gives CASSRDRGTYEQYF. Variable domain in full (rest from reference TRBV7-3 and TRBJ2-7): GAGVSQTPSNKVTEKGKYVELRCDPISGHTALYWYRQSLGQGPEFLIYFQGTGAADDSGLPNDRFFAVRPEGSVSTLKIQRTERGDSAVYLCASSRDRGTYEQYFGPGTRLTVT.

V usage is TRBV29-1 and J usage is TRBJ1-5; D is ambiguous. Trimming stripped 8 bases from V and 6 bases from J, with 11 bases between. The CDR3 spans 11 residues. CDR1 SQVTM and CDR2 ANQGSEA come from the germline V gene. This CDR3 reads CSMAVSQPQHF. The CDR3 DNA sequence: TGCAGCATGGCAGTCAGTCAGCCCCAGCATTTT.

The J gene is TRBJ2-7, the V gene TRBV5-5; 11 bases match TRBD1. Looked up from germline, CDR1 is SGHKS and CDR2 is YYEKEE (reference sequence). The CDR3 sequence is 16 residues long. Trimming at V came to 0 bases and at J to 3 bases, leaving 5 bases not matched to a gene. Here the CDR3 DNA reads TGTGCCAGCAGCTTGGGGTGGACAGGGGGCGTCTACGAGCAGTACTTC. Its translation: CASSLGWTGGVYEQYF. Looking up the rest from reference TRBV5-5 and TRBJ2-7 gives the full variable domain: DAGVTQSPTHLIKTRGQQVTLRCSPISGHKSVSWYQQVLGQGPQFIFQYYEKEERGRGNFPDRFSARQFPNYSSELNVNALLLGDSALYLCASSLGWTGGVYEQYFGPGTRLTVT.

This rearrangement joins TRBV5-1 to TRBJ2-3; D is uncertain. The V gene's germline CDR1 is SGHRS and CDR2 YFSETQ. V was shortened by 4 bases and J by 1 base, with 13 bases between the two germline ends. The CDR3 has 15 residues. The CDR3 here is CASSLTPGGTDTQYF. Here the CDR3 DNA reads TGCGCCAGCAGCCTCACTCCTGGGGGCACAGATACGCAGTATTTT.

This rearrangement joins TRBV6-5 to TRBJ2-7; TRBD1 might be the D (6 bases). V was trimmed by 5 bases and J by 4 bases, leaving 18 bases between them. CDR3 length equals 15 residues. CDR1 and CDR2 from the germline V gene are MNHEY and SVGAGI. DNA for the CDR3: TGTGCCAGCAGTCCTGACAGGCCCAGAAGGTACGAGCAGTACTTC. It codes for CASSPDRPRRYEQYF.

The chain combines TRBV7-8 with TRBJ1-4; 7 bases fit TRBD1. V shed 5 bases, J shed 0 bases, and the junction held 6 bases outside the gene matches. CDR3 length: 16 residues. Per germline, CDR1 SGHVS and CDR2 FQNEAQ. In nucleotides, the CDR3 is TGTGCCAGCAGCCCCCGGGACAGTGCAACTAATGAAAAACTGTTTTTT. Translation: CASSPRDSATNEKLFF.

This sequence joins TRBV5-1 and TRBJ2-3; 11 bases line up with TRBD1. Trimming cost V 1 base and J 5 bases; bases outside gene matches: 3. Germline CDR1 reads SGHRS; CDR2 reads YFSETQ. The CDR3 is 15 amino acids. The CDR3 DNA follows: TGCGCCAGCAGCTTGCAGGACAGGGGGCGAGATACGCAGTATTTT. It specifies CASSLQDRGRDTQYF.

Comments on this clone: Additional DNA sequences in this sample encode the identical CDR3. The V and J genes are TRBV5-4 and TRBJ2-1, with D hard to call. Trimming took off 4 bases at V and 8 bases at J, with 13 bases between the two ends. The CDR3 has 13 residues. The germline V gene encodes CDR1 SGHNT and CDR2 YYREEE (reference sequence). Written as DNA, the CDR3 is TGTGCCAGCAGCCCCTTAAATGGGGATGAGCAGTTCTTC. Translation: CASSPLNGDEQFF. Complete variable domain (other parts from reference TRBV5-4 and TRBJ2-1): ETGVTQSPTHLIKTRGQQVTLRCSSQSGHNTVSWYQQALGQGPQFIFQYYREEENGRGNFPPRFSGLQFPNYSSELNVNALELDDSALYLCASSPLNGDEQFFGPGTRLTVL.

The rearrangement joins TRBV10-3 to TRBJ2-1; 8 bases map to TRBD2. The length of the CDR3 is 14 residues. Germline CDR1 ENHRY, CDR2 SYGVKD. Unmatched junction bases numbered 5, after V lost 5 bases and J lost 5 bases. In nucleotides, the CDR3 is TGTGCCATCAGTAGCGGGAGTGGGAACAATGAGCAGTTCTTC. Amino acid sequence: CAISSGSGNNEQFF.

The chain is built from TRBV6-5 and TRBJ1-2; 7 positions agree with TRBD1. Trimming cost V 6 bases and J 4 bases; bases outside gene matches: 5. This CDR3 spans 13 amino acids. Looked up from germline, CDR1 is MNHEY and CDR2 is SVGAGI. The CDR3 DNA reads as TGTGCCAGCAGAACAGGGGTCGGCTATGGCTACACCTTC. It specifies CASRTGVGYGYTF.

The chain carries TRBV6-6 and TRBJ2-1, with D perhaps TRBD2 (5 bases). The CDR3 has 13 amino acids. The germline V gene has CDR1 MNHNY and CDR2 SVGAGI (reference sequence). V was cut by 6 bases and J by 5 bases, with 11 bases left in between. The CDR3 region has the DNA TGTGCCAGCAGCGGGGTATGGAACAATGAGCAGTTCTTC. Translation: CASSGVWNNEQFF.

The chain is built from TRBV7-9 and TRBJ2-1, with TRBD2 matching 14 bases. This CDR3 has 17 amino acids. Per germline, CDR1 SEHNR and CDR2 FQNEAQ (reference sequence). V lost 2 bases and J lost 7; bases outside the gene matches: 7. The CDR3 sequence: CASSLSLWTSGRNEQFF. The CDR3 DNA reads as TGTGCCAGCAGCTTATCGCTCTGGACTAGCGGGAGGAATGAGCAGTTCTTC.

The chain uses TRBV11-1 and TRBJ2-3; tentatively, D is TRBD2 (6 bases). Trimming removed 6 bases at V and 6 bases at J, with 19 bases between. Germline V gene sequence: CDR1 SGHAT, CDR2 FQDESV (reference sequence). The CDR3 has 15 residues. CDR3: CASSLRDFGYDTQYF. The CDR3, as DNA: TGTGCCAGCAGTTTGAGGGACTTTGGATACGATACGCAGTATTTT.

The chain combines TRBV7-2 with TRBJ2-7, with D unresolved. Trimming cost V 1 base and J 4 bases, with 11 bases left between them. There are 14 residues in the CDR3. Germline CDR1 SGHTA, CDR2 FQGNSA. The CDR3, as DNA: TGTGCCAGCAGCTTAGTGGGGTCCGAATACGAGCAGTACTTC. Protein product: CASSLVGSEYEQYF.

Only one count was recorded for this clone. CDR3 bases: TGCGCCAGCAGCCAAGGACAGGGAGATCGGGAGACCCAGTACTTC. Amino acid sequence: CASSQGQGDRETQYF. This chain joins TRBV4-1 and TRBJ2-5; 7 nucleotides match TRBD1. Germline CDR1 reads MGHRA; CDR2 reads YSYEKL. Trimming cost V 1 base and J 5 bases; bases outside gene matches: 7. This CDR3 is built from 15 residues.

The V call is TRBV9, the J call TRBJ2-2; weak D call: TRBD2 (5 bases). Germline lookup yields CDR1 SGDLS and CDR2 YYNGEE. CDR3 length: 16 amino acids. V was cut by 6 bases and J by 1 base, with 16 bases left in between. The CDR3 bases are TGTGCCAGCACCCATCTACGGGGAGTGAACACCGGGGAGCTGTTTTTT. It translates to CASTHLRGVNTGELFF.

This chain joins TRBV6-5 and TRBJ2-1; D is unresolved. CDR1 MNHEY and CDR2 SVGAGI come from the germline V gene. The CDR3 runs 14 residues. The V end was cut by 0 bases, the J end by 8 bases, with 11 bases between. The CDR3 sequence is CASSYSGASDEQFF. The DNA for the CDR3 is TGTGCCAGCAGTTACTCCGGAGCATCCGATGAGCAGTTCTTC.

The chain couples TRBV12-2 to TRBJ2-4; the table's TRBD1 call for D was not verified on the DNA. TRBV12-2 is assigned pseudogene status. The CDR3 consists of 16 residues. The CDR3 nucleotides read TGTGCAAACAAGAGGGGACCGGGACAGGGAATGTACATTCAGTACTTC. Protein product: CANKRGPGQGMYIQYF.

The table lists this clone with a count of one. The chain is built from TRBV7-2 and TRBJ1-2; 8 positions agree with TRBD1. The CDR3 loop spans 14 amino acids. Germline V lookup: CDR1 SGHTA, CDR2 FQGNSA. Trimming took 3 bases from V and 4 from J; bases not matched to a gene: 4. The CDR3 reads CASSFLTGAYGYTF. In DNA, the CDR3 is TGTGCCAGCAGCTTCCTGACAGGGGCCTATGGCTACACCTTC.

This chain links TRBV4-2 with TRBJ2-2; 10 positions match TRBD2. The CDR3 length is 22 residues. Unmatched junction bases numbered 29, after V lost 4 bases and J lost 9 bases. Germline loops: CDR1 LGHNA, CDR2 YNFKEQ. The CDR3 DNA sequence: TGTGCCAGCAGCCTTCGACTAACGGAGGGGGCTGCGGCAGCGGGAGGGGCGCGGGAGCTGTTTTTT. Translated, it gives CASSLRLTEGAAAAGGARELFF.